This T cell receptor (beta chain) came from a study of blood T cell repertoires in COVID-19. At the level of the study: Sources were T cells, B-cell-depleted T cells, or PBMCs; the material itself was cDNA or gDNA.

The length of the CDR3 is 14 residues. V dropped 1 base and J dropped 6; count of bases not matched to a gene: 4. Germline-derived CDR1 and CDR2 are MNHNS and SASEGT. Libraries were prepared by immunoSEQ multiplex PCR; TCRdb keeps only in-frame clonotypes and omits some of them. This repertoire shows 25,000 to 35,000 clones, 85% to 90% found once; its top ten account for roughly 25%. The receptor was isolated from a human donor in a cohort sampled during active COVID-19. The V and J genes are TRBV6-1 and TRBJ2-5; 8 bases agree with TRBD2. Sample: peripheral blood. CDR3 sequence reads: CASSEGTSKKTQYF. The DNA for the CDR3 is TGTGCCAGCAGTGAAGGGACTAGCAAAAAGACCCAGTACTTC.